This TCR beta chain was identified during a study of CD8 T cells in ankylosing spondylitis. Study-wide findings and caveats: What seemed typical of ankylosing spondylitis blood was a TCR beta motif built from several highly homologous variants. Disease-associated clones were CD8+ and fairly uncommon in peripheral blood. Reportedly, significant enrichment of disease-linked clones occurred in matched ankylosing spondylitis synovial fluid. Several of the motif variants were reported before in synovial fluid and blood from reactive arthritis.

This clonotype appeared many times. Antigen: not known. TCRdb used MiXCR to reprocess the 5' RACE reads, holding one entry per CDR3 protein. The data contain around 120,000 distinct CDR3 sequences, around 13% of them singletons. This CDR3 region has 16 residues. The V gene end was trimmed by 4 bases and the J gene end by 2 bases; junction bases not matched to a gene: 3. Sequenced material: blood, either unsorted or a sorted T cell fraction (not recorded which). The clonotype was recovered from a female donor with ankylosing spondylitis or in good health (not recorded which). V is TRBV12-3 or TRBV12-4 and J is TRBJ2-2; 11 bases match TRBD2. The CDR3 protein is CASSSLAGGNTGELFF. For the CDR3, the DNA is TGTGCCAGCAGTTCCCTAGCGGGGGGTAACACCGGGGAGCTGTTTTTT.